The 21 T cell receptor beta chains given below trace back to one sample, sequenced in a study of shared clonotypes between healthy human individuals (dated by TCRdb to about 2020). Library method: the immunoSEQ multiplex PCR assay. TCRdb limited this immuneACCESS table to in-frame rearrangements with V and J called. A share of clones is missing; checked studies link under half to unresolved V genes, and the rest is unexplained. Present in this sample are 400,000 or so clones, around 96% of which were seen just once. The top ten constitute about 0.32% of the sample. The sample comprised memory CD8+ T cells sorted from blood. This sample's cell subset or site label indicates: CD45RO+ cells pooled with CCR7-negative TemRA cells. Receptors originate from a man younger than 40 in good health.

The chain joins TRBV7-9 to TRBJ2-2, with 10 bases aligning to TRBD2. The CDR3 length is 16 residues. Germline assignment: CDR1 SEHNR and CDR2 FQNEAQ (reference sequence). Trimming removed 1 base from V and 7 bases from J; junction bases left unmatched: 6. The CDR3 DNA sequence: TGTGCCAGCAGCTTAGTCGGGACTAGCGTACGCGGGGAGCTGTTTTTT. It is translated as CASSLVGTSVRGELFF.

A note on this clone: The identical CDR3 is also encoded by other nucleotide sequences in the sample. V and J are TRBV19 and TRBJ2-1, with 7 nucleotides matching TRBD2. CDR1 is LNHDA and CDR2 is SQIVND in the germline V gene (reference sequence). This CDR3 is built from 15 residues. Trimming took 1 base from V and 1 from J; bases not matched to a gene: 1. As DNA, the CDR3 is TGTGCCAGTAGTATAGCGGGAGGATCCTACAATGAGCAGTTCTTC. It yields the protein CASSIAGGSYNEQFF.

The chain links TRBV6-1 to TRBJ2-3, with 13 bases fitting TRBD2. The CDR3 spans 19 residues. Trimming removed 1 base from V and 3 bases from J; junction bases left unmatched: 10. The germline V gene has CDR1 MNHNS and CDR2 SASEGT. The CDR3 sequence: CASSEVWGLAGPHTDTQYF. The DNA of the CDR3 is TGTGCCAGCAGTGAAGTGTGGGGACTAGCGGGACCCCATACAGATACGCAGTATTTT.

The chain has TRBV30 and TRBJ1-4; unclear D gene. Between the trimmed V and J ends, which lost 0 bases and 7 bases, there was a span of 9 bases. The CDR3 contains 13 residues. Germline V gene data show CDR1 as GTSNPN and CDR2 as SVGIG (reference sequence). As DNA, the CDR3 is TGTGCCTGGAGTGTCTCGGAGGGTGAAAAACTGTTTTTT. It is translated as CAWSVSEGEKLFF.

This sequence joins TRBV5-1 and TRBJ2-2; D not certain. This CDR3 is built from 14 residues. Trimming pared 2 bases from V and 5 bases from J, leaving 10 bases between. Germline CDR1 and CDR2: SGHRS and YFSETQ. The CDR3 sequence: CASSFDVVTGELFF. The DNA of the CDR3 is TGCGCCAGCAGCTTCGACGTGGTGACCGGGGAGCTGTTTTTT.

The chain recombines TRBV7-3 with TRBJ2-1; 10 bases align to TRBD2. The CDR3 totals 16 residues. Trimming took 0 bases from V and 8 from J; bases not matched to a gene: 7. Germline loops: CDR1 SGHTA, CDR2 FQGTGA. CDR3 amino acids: CASSLTPAGGPDEQFF. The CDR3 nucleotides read TGTGCCAGCAGCTTAACCCCAGCGGGAGGGCCGGATGAGCAGTTCTTC.

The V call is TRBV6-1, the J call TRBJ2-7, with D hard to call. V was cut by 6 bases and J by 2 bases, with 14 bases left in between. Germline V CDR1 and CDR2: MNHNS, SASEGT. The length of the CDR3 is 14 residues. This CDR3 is CASSLDAFPYEQYF. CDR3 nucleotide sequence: TGTGCCAGCAGCCTAGACGCCTTCCCCTACGAGCAGTACTTC.

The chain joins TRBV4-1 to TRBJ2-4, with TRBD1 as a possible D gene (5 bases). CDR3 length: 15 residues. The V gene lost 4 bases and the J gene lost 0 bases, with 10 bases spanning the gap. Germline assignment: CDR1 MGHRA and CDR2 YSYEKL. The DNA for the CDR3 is TGCGCCAGCAGCCCCAGGGTCTTAGCCAAAAACATTCAGTACTTC. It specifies CASSPRVLAKNIQYF.

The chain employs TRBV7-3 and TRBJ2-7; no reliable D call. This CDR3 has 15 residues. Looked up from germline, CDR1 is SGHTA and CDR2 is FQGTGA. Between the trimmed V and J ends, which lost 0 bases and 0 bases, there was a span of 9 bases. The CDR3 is CASSLTPASSYEQYF. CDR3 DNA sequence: TGTGCCAGCAGCTTAACTCCAGCGAGCTCCTACGAGCAGTACTTC.

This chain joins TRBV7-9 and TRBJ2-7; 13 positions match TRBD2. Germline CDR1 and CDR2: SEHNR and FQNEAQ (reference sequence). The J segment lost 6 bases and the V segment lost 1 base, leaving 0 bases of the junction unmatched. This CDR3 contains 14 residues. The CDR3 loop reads CASSLGTSGSEQYF. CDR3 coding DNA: TGTGCCAGCAGCTTAGGGACTAGCGGGAGCGAGCAGTACTTC.

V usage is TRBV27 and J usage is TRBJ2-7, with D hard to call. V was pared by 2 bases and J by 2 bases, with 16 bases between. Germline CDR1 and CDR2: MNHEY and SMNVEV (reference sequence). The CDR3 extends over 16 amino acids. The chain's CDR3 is CASSLPITYDTYEQYF. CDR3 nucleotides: TGTGCCAGCAGTTTACCAATCACCTACGACACCTACGAGCAGTACTTC.

CDR3 amino acids: CASNRGRSQETQYF. In nucleotides, the CDR3 is TGTGCCAGTAACAGGGGGCGATCGCAAGAGACCCAGTACTTC. The chain links TRBV2 to TRBJ2-5; TRBD1 matches 9 bases. Losses at the gene ends were 9 bases for V and 2 bases for J; bases not matched to a gene: 7. CDR3 length: 14 amino acids. The germline V gene encodes CDR1 SNHLY and CDR2 FYNNEI.

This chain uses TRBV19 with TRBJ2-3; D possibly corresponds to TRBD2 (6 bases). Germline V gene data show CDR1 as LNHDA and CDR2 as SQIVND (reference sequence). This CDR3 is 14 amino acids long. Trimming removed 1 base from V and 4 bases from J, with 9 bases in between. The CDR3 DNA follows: TGTGCCAGTAGTATAGGACTAGGGTCAGATACGCAGTATTTT. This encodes CASSIGLGSDTQYF.

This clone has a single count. The DNA for the CDR3 is TGTGCCAGCAGTTTTTCCGGGAGCCTACGGAATACGCAGTATTTT. This codes for CASSFSGSLRNTQYF. The rearrangement joins TRBV28 to TRBJ2-3, with D perhaps matching TRBD2 (6 bases). This CDR3 has 15 amino acids. Trimming stripped 3 bases from V and 7 bases from J, with 17 bases between. CDR1 and CDR2 (germline): MDHEN, SYDVKM. Based on the CDR3 plus reference TRBV28 and TRBJ2-3, the full variable domain is DVKVTQSSRYLVKRTGEKVFLECVQDMDHENMFWYRQDPGLGLRLIYFSYDVKMKEKGDIPEGYSVSREKKERFSLILESASTNQTSMYLCASSFSGSLRNTQYFGPGTRLTVL.

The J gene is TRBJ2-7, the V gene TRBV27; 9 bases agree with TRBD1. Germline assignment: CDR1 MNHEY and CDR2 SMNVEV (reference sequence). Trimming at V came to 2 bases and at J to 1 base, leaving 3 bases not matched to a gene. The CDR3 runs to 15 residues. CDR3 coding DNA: TGTGCCAGCAGTTTAAAAGGGACAGGGTCCTACGAGCAGTACTTC. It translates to CASSLKGTGSYEQYF.

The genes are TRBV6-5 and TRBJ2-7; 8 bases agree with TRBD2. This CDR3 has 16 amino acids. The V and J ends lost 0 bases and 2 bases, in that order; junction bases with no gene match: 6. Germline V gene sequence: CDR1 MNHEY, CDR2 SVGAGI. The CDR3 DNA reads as TGTGCCAGCAGTTACTCGGCGGCGGGAGGCCCCTACGAGCAGTACTTC. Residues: CASSYSAAGGPYEQYF.

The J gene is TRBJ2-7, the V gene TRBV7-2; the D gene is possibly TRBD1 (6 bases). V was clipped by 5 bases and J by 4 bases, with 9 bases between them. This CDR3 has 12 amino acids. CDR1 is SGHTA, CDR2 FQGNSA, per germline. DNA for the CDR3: TGTGCCAGCAGCCAGACAGGTTACGAGCAGTACTTC. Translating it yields CASSQTGYEQYF.

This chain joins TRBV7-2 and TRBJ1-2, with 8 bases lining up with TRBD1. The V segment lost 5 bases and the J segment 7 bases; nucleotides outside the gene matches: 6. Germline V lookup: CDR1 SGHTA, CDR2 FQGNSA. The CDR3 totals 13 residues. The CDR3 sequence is CASSTTGGLGYTF. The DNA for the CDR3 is TGTGCCAGCAGCACAACAGGGGGACTTGGCTACACCTTC.

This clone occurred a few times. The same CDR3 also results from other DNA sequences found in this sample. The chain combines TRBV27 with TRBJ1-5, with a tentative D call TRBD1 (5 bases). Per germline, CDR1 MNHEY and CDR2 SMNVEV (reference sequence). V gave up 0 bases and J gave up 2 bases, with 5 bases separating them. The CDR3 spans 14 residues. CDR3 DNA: TGTGCCAGCAGTTTATCAGGGGGCAATCAGCCCCAGCATTTT. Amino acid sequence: CASSLSGGNQPQHF.

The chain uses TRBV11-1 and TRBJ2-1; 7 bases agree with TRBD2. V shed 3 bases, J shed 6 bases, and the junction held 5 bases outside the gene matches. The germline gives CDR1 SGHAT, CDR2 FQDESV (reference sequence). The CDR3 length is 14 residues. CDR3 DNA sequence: TGTGCCAGCAGCTTCACCCTAGCGGCCAATGAGCAGTTCTTC. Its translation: CASSFTLAANEQFF.

CDR3 sequence reads: CASSRTGHDNEKLFF. The CDR3 nucleotides read TGTGCCAGCAGTAGAACAGGGCATGATAATGAAAAACTGTTTTTT. V usage is TRBV6-9 and J usage is TRBJ1-4, with D maybe TRBD1 (6 bases). With 5 bases removed from V and 4 bases from J, the gap between germline ends came to 14 bases. The CDR3 has 15 residues. Germline values: CDR1 MNHGY, CDR2 SVAAGI.